The sequence of this T cell receptor beta chain was determined in a study of T cells after yellow fever vaccination. About the research overall: Low-cell-number fractions underwent preparation using SMART-Seq v4 Ultra Low Input.

The germline CDR1 and CDR2 sequences are SGHVS and FNYEAQ. V dropped 2 bases and J dropped 10 bases, with 18 bases sitting between them. The CDR3 totals 15 residues. This clonotype came up many times. Antigen specificity is unknown. Study-wide points: The study re-detected most primary-vaccination clones after the booster (about 96% CD4, around 89% CD8).

TCRdb used MiXCR to reprocess the 5' RACE reads, holding one entry per CDR3 protein. The sample consists of hundreds of thousands of distinct CDR3 sequences, 13% of them appearing once. This TCR came from a man in his thirties or forties who received the YFV17D yellow fever vaccine. The chain combines TRBV7-6 with TRBJ2-1; TRBD2 is a possible D gene (6 bases). Sequencing was performed on PBMCs, taken on the day of the yellow fever booster vaccination. In nucleotides, the CDR3 is TGTGCCAGCAGCTTAATTGATGAAGCGGGTAGAGAGCAGTTCTTC. Translated, it gives CASSLIDEAGREQFF.